The T cell receptor beta chain under discussion was sequenced for a study of OX40 agonist ivuxolimab in advanced cancers. Study details: Given to patients was ivuxolimab, an agonistic anti-OX40 (CD134) antibody. Recorded diagnoses for dose-escalation patients were hepatocellular carcinoma, melanoma, renal cell or head and neck cancer. Overall study results and limits: Among T cells, CD8+ cells averaged more expanded clones than CD4+ cells.

The CDR3 has 14 residues. Germline V gene sequence: CDR1 SGHNT, CDR2 YYREEE (reference sequence). J lost 6 bases, V lost 3 bases, and 5 bases had no gene match. Assay used: immunoSEQ multiplex PCR; TCRdb lists only in-frame clones, some missing. The data show over 45,000 clones, 75% to 90% seen once. About this clone itself: Its antigen is undetermined.

Autoimmune disease history or systemic immunosuppression was exclusionary. The V call is TRBV5-4, the J call TRBJ2-7; 11 bases are a match to TRBD1. The clonotype was recovered from an adult with an advanced solid tumor such as melanoma, head and neck, liver or kidney cancer. Sequencing used CD4+ or CD8+ T cells sorted from blood, obtained in a trial of the OX40 agonist ivuxolimab. CDR3 DNA: TGTGCCAGCAGCTCGCGGACAGGGGGCTCCGAGCAGTACTTC. It encodes CASSSRTGGSEQYF.